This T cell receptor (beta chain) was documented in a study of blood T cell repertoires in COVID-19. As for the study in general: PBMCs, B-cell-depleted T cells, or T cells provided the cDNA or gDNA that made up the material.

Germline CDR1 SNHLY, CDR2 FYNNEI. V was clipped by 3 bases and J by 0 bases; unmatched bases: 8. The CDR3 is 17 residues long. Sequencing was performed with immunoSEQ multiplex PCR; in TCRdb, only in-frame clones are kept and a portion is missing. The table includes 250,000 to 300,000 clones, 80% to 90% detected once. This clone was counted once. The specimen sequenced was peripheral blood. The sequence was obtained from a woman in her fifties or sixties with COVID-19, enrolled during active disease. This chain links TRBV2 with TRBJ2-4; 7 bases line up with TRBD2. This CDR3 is CASSEERGTLAKNIQYF. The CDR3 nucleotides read TGTGCCAGCAGTGAGGAGCGGGGAACGCTAGCCAAAAACATTCAGTACTTC.